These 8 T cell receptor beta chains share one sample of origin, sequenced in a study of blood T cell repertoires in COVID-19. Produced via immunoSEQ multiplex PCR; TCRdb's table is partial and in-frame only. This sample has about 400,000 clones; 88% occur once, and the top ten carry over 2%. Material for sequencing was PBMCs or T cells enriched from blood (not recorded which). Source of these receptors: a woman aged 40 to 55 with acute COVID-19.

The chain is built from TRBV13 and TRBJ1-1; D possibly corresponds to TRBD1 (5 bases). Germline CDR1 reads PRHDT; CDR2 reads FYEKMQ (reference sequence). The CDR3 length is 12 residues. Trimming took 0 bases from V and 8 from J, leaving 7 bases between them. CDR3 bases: TGTGCCAGCAGCTTAGGGGCAGGGGAAGCTTTCTTT. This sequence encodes CASSLGAGEAFF.

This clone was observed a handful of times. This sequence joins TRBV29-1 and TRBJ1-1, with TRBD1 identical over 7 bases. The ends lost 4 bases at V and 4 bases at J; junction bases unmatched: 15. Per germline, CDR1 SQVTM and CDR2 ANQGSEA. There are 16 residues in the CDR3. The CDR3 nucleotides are TGCAGCGTTGGAGGCAGGGGGTATTCAAGGAGCACTGAAGCTTTCTTT. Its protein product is CSVGGRGYSRSTEAFF.

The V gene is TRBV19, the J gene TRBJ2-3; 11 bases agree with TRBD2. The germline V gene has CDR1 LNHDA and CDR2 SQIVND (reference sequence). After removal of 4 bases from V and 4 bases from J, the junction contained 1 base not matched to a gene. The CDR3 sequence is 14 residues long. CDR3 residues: CASSTGLAADTQYF. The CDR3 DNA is TGTGCCAGTAGTACGGGACTAGCGGCAGATACGCAGTATTTT.

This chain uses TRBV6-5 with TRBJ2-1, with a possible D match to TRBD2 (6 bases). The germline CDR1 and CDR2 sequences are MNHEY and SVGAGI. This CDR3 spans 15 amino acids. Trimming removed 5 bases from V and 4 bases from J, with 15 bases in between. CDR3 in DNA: TGTGCCAGCAGTAGGGCTCGGGACTCGTACAATGAGCAGTTCTTC. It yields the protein CASSRARDSYNEQFF.

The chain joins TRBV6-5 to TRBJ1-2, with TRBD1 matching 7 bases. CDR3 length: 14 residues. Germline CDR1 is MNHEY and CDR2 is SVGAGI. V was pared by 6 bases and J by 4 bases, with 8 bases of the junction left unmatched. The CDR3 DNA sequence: TGTGCCAGCAGGCCCCCTCAGGGGGGCTATGGCTACACCTTC. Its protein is CASRPPQGGYGYTF.

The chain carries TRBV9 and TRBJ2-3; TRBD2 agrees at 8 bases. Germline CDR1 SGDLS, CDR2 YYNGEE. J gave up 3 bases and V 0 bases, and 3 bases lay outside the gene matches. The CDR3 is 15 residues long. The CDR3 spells CASSVAGGQTDTQYF. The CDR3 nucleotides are TGTGCCAGCAGCGTAGCGGGGGGGCAAACAGATACGCAGTATTTT.

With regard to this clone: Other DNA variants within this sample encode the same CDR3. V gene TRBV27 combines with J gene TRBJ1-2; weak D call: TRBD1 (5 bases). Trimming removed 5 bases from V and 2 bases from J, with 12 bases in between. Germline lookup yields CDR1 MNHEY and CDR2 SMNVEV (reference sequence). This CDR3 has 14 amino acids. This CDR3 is CASSPQGPNYGYTF. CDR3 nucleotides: TGTGCCAGCAGTCCCCAGGGCCCCAACTATGGCTACACCTTC.

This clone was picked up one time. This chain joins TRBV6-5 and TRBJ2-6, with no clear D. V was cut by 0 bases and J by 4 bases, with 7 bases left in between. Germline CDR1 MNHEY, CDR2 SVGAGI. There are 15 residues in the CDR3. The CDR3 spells CASSYSSPGANVLTF. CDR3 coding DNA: TGTGCCAGCAGTTACTCGAGTCCCGGGGCCAACGTCCTGACTTTC.